This entry is about one TCR beta chain. Antigen unknown. 5'RACE with constant-segment primers built TCRalpha and TCRbeta cDNA libraries with UMIs. Using its own MiXCR run on the 5' RACE reads, TCRdb lists one record per CDR3 protein. The sample lists 250,000 or so distinct CDR3 sequences; roughly 18% were seen once. The sample comes from a study of T-cell memory formation after mild COVID-19. Study observations and caveats: Researchers report contracting CD4+ clones mostly in CM and EM, with CD8+ clones in EMRA. Later expanders leaned CD4+, whereas clones that contracted between day 15 and 85 were balanced CD4/CD8. Pre-infection memory already had some responding clones, implying cross-reactive memory joined.

V was clipped by 9 bases and J by 0 bases, with 16 bases between them. This CDR3 has 15 amino acids. CDR1 is MDHEN and CDR2 is SYDVKM in the germline V gene. The clonotype was recovered from a young man who had mild COVID-19 (a few samples of this study predate the infection). Cell type and time point are not known. The sequencing sample was made of PBMCs or a T cell subset sorted from them (not recorded which). This sequence joins TRBV28 and TRBJ2-3; D unclear. The CDR3 is CASHPQSSSTDTQYF. In DNA form, the CDR3 reads TGTGCCAGTCATCCCCAATCTTCTAGCACAGATACGCAGTATTTT.